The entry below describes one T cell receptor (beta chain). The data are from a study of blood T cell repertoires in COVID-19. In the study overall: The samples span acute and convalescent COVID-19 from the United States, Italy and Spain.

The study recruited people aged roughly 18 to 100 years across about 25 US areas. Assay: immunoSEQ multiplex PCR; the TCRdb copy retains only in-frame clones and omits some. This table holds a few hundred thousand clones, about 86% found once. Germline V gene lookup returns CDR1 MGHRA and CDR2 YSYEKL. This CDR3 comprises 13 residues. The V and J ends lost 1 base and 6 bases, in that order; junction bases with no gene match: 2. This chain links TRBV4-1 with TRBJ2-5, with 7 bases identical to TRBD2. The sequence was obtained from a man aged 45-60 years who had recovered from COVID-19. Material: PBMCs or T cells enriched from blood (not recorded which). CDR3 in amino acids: CASSQGGGKTQYF. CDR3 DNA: TGCGCCAGCAGCCAAGGGGGGGGAAAGACCCAGTACTTC.